The T cell receptor beta chain described here comes from a study of PD-1 blockade in classical Hodgkin lymphoma. The data were produced by immunoSEQ multiplex PCR, yet TCRdb's version contains in-frame clones alone and is incomplete. The repertoire includes more than 10,000 clones, about 80% of them detected once, and around 0.84% sits in the top ten. Time point reported: cycle 4 day 1 (C4D1), after around six weeks of nivolumab. Relapse after autologous stem cell transplantation occurred in every patient, and brentuximab vedotin exposure varied. Thawed PBMCs yielded CD4+ T cells through magnetic negative selection. CDR3 length equals 15 residues. With 4 bases clipped from V and 5 bases from J, the junction kept 8 bases outside the gene matches. Germline V lookup: CDR1 MNHNS, CDR2 SASEGT.

J is TRBJ2-4 and V is TRBV6-1; 7 bases agree with TRBD2. The sequence derives from a human donor with classical Hodgkin lymphoma. Sequencing was performed on CD4+ T cells from blood, taken before the fourth cycle of nivolumab. The CDR3 here is CASSGWGLAENIQYF. The CDR3 DNA reads as TGTGCCAGCAGTGGATGGGGCCTAGCGGAAAACATTCAGTACTTC.